The 25 T cell receptor beta chains in this list originate from one sample, sequenced in a study of cytomegalovirus exposure and HLA in healthy donors. TCRdb's copy holds only in-frame clones and misses some; the assay was immunoSEQ multiplex PCR. The sample has roughly 120,000 clones, 90% to 95% seen once. The sequencing input was PBMCs. The receptor set was obtained from a woman aged 18-30 years in good health and CMV-seronegative.

This sequence joins TRBV20-1 and TRBJ2-1; 7 positions match TRBD2. The CDR3 contains 11 residues. Germline values: CDR1 DFQATT, CDR2 SNEGSKA (reference sequence). Here the CDR3 reads CMGGGYNEQFF. In DNA form, the CDR3 reads TGCATGGGGGGGGGCTACAATGAGCAGTTCTTC.

This chain uses TRBV2 with TRBJ2-7; D not resolved. Germline V gene data show CDR1 as SNHLY and CDR2 as FYNNEI. The CDR3 contains 13 residues. Trimming left V 1 base short and J 2 bases short, with 6 bases between. The CDR3 region has the DNA TGTGCCAGCAGTGAAGACACAACCTACGAGCAGTACTTC. It is translated as CASSEDTTYEQYF. Looking up the rest from reference TRBV2 and TRBJ2-7 gives the full variable domain: EPEVTQTPSHQVTQMGQEVILRCVPISNHLYFYWYRQILGQKVEFLVSFYNNEISEKSEIFDDQFSVERPDGSNFTLKIRSTKLEDSAMYFCASSEDTTYEQYFGPGTRLTVT.

J is TRBJ2-5 and V is TRBV7-2, with D unclear. The CDR3 runs to 15 residues. The germline V gene has CDR1 SGHTA and CDR2 FQGNSA. V lost 5 bases and J 1 base, leaving 14 bases between the germline ends. The CDR3 coding sequence is TGTGCCAGCAGCCTCACCAAACTTATCCAAGAGACCCAGTACTTC. Its translation is CASSLTKLIQETQYF.

The V gene is TRBV9, the J gene TRBJ1-3; the match to TRBD1 covers 8 bases. This CDR3 has 16 residues. Germline V gene lookup returns CDR1 SGDLS and CDR2 YYNGEE. After removal of 6 bases from V and 0 bases from J, the junction contained 8 bases not matched to a gene. The CDR3 nucleotides are TGTGCCAGCACCCGGGGACAGGCCAACTCTGGAAACACCATATATTTT. This encodes CASTRGQANSGNTIYF.

The rearrangement joins TRBV30 to TRBJ2-5; perhaps TRBD2 as D (5 bases). The germline gives CDR1 GTSNPN, CDR2 SVGIG (reference sequence). V lost 6 bases, J lost 0 bases, and 14 bases lay in between. The length of the CDR3 is 14 residues. The CDR3 protein is CACWVGGYQETQYF. CDR3 sequence (DNA): TGTGCCTGTTGGGTCGGCGGGTACCAAGAGACCCAGTACTTC.

The J gene is TRBJ2-3, the V gene TRBV11-3; 7 bases match TRBD1. Germline V CDR1 and CDR2: SGHNT, YENEEA. V shed 4 bases, J shed 5 bases, and the junction held 9 bases outside the gene matches. The CDR3 is 15 residues long. The CDR3 spells CASSSGFTGEDTQYF. For the CDR3, the DNA is TGTGCCAGCAGCTCCGGTTTTACAGGGGAAGATACGCAGTATTTT.

This chain links TRBV7-9 with TRBJ1-6; tentative D call: TRBD1 (6 bases). The V end lost 1 base, the J end lost 10 bases, and 14 bases lay between the germline ends. Germline CDR1 reads SEHNR; CDR2 reads FQNEAQ (reference sequence). There are 15 residues in the CDR3. CDR3 sequence: CASSLEGGGVSPLHF. The CDR3 region has the DNA TGTGCCAGCAGCTTAGAGGGGGGGGGCGTCTCACCCCTCCACTTT.

This chain joins TRBV5-6 and TRBJ2-7; possibly TRBD2 for D (6 bases). Germline lookup yields CDR1 SGHDT and CDR2 YYEEEE. The length of the CDR3 is 15 residues. V was trimmed by 0 bases and J by 7 bases, leaving 17 bases between them. The CDR3 DNA is TGTGCCAGCAGCTTGGTGGGGGGTGGTGTGGGGGAGCAGTACTTC. Amino acid sequence: CASSLVGGGVGEQYF. The entire variable domain, with the rest obtained from reference TRBV5-6 and TRBJ2-7, is as follows: DAGVTQSPTHLIKTRGQQVTLRCSPKSGHDTVSWYQQALGQGPQFIFQYYEEEERQRGNFPDRFSGHQFPNYSSELNVNALLLGDSALYLCASSLVGGGVGEQYFGPGTRLTVT.

This clone is a singleton in its sample. The chain recombines TRBV4-1 with TRBJ2-7; TRBD1 matches at 9 bases. V shed 3 bases, J shed 0 bases, and the junction held 9 bases outside the gene matches. This CDR3 comprises 17 residues. Germline assignment: CDR1 MGHRA and CDR2 YSYEKL. CDR3 loop: CASSQETGGPSSYEQYF. DNA for the CDR3: TGCGCCAGCAGCCAGGAAACAGGGGGCCCAAGCTCCTACGAGCAGTACTTC.

This rearrangement joins TRBV19 to TRBJ1-1; D unclear. CDR1 and CDR2 from the germline V gene are LNHDA and SQIVND (reference sequence). Trimming took off 6 bases at V and 0 bases at J, with 11 bases between the two ends. The CDR3 covers 14 residues. CDR3 sequence reads: CASRSGQLNTEAFF. DNA of the CDR3: TGTGCCAGTAGAAGTGGGCAGCTGAACACTGAAGCTTTCTTT.

The rearrangement joins TRBV28 to TRBJ2-1, with D possibly being TRBD2 (5 bases). The length of the CDR3 is 16 residues. Trimming stripped 5 bases from V and 0 bases from J, with 14 bases between. Germline lookup yields CDR1 MDHEN and CDR2 SYDVKM. The CDR3 sequence is CASSGRALSSYNEQFF. The CDR3, as DNA: TGTGCCAGCAGTGGGCGGGCACTAAGCTCCTACAATGAGCAGTTCTTC.

This clone was found a few times. This chain links TRBV2 with TRBJ2-7, with 8 bases that match TRBD2. The junction had 2 bases not matched to a gene; V was cut back by 2 bases and J by 2 bases. From germline, CDR1 is SNHLY and CDR2 FYNNEI. This CDR3 spans 14 amino acids. In DNA, the CDR3 is TGTGCCAGCAGTGAACCACTAGCGGCCTACGAGCAGTACTTC. It encodes CASSEPLAAYEQYF.

The chain uses TRBV6-5 and TRBJ1-2; 11 bases map to TRBD1. The CDR3 is 14 amino acids. Germline V CDR1 and CDR2: MNHEY, SVGAGI. V trimming: 4 bases; J trimming: 6 bases; junction bases outside the gene matches: 4. CDR3 region: CASSSLGQGDGYTF. CDR3 bases: TGTGCCAGCAGTTCCTTGGGACAGGGGGATGGCTACACCTTC.

A few counts support this clone. The CDR3, as DNA: TGTGCCAGCAGGGGGACTAGTTGGCACGAGCAGTACTTC. This sequence encodes CASRGTSWHEQYF. The chain carries TRBV6-5 and TRBJ2-7, with 8 bases aligning to TRBD2. Trimming cost V 6 bases and J 5 bases; bases outside gene matches: 6. Germline loops: CDR1 MNHEY, CDR2 SVGAGI. The CDR3 is made up of 13 amino acids.

The genes are TRBV7-2 and TRBJ2-7, with TRBD2 as a possible D gene (6 bases). The germline V gene has CDR1 SGHTA and CDR2 FQGNSA. Trimming left V 0 bases short and J 7 bases short, with 7 bases between. This CDR3 region has 12 residues. This CDR3 reads CASSLARGEQYF. CDR3 nucleotide sequence: TGTGCCAGCAGCTTAGCGCGGGGAGAGCAGTACTTC.

The genes are TRBV28 and TRBJ2-3; 11 bases line up with TRBD1. The CDR3 contains 15 residues. From germline, CDR1 is MDHEN and CDR2 SYDVKM. V lost 5 bases and J lost 4; bases outside the gene matches: 5. This chain's CDR3 is CASSNPGQGADTQYF. The CDR3 bases are TGTGCCAGCAGTAATCCGGGACAGGGGGCAGATACGCAGTATTTT.

The genes are TRBV14 and TRBJ1-3; possibly TRBD1 for D (5 bases). Germline V CDR1 and CDR2: SGHDN, FVKESK. The V end lost 0 bases, the J end lost 1 base, and 7 bases lay between the germline ends. The CDR3 contains 15 residues. Here the CDR3 reads CASSQDRVSGNTIYF. The DNA for the CDR3 is TGTGCCAGCAGCCAAGACAGGGTTTCTGGAAACACCATATATTTT.

DNA of the CDR3: TGTGCCAGCAGTCTGGGACAGGAAGCTTTCTTT. Protein sequence: CASSLGQEAFF. The gene calls are TRBV6-1 and TRBJ1-1; 7 bases match TRBD1. The CDR3 is made up of 11 amino acids. With 5 bases clipped from V and 8 bases from J, the junction kept 2 bases outside the gene matches. CDR1 and CDR2 from the germline V gene are MNHNS and SASEGT.

This chain connects TRBV5-1 to TRBJ2-3; 8 bases map to TRBD2. The CDR3 is 16 residues long. Germline trimming cut 1 base from V and 0 bases from J; bases unmatched to any gene: 4. From germline, CDR1 is SGHRS and CDR2 YFSETQ. The CDR3 reads CASSLMAGGSTDTQYF. CDR3 nucleotides: TGCGCCAGCAGCTTGATGGCGGGGGGAAGCACAGATACGCAGTATTTT.

The sample holds one count of this clone. The chain has TRBV19 and TRBJ1-2; D is uncertain. This CDR3 region has 14 residues. Per germline, CDR1 LNHDA and CDR2 SQIVND (reference sequence). V lost 9 bases to trimming and J lost 5 bases, with 19 bases between them. CDR3 region: CASSPGPTIYGYTF. CDR3 DNA sequence: TGTGCCAGCTCCCCCGGGCCGACTATTTATGGCTACACCTTC.

The rearrangement uses TRBV9 and TRBJ2-6; a weak D match, TRBD1 (5 bases). The CDR3 totals 16 residues. V lost 3 bases and J lost 2, with 12 bases in between. In germline, CDR1 is SGDLS, CDR2 YYNGEE. CDR3 sequence reads: CASSGAGAPGANVLTF. In DNA, the CDR3 is TGTGCCAGCAGCGGGGCTGGGGCCCCTGGGGCCAACGTCCTGACTTTC.

In this sample, this clone turned up a few times. The chain is built from TRBV2 and TRBJ1-1; D perhaps matches TRBD1 (5 bases). The CDR3 has 14 amino acids. Trimming shortened V by 4 bases and J by 1 base, and 10 bases separated the two germline ends. CDR1 and CDR2 (germline): SNHLY, FYNNEI. The CDR3 DNA is TGTGCCAGCAGTGGCATAACAGGGAACACTGAAGCTTTCTTT. Its translation is CASSGITGNTEAFF.

The chain is built from TRBV4-1 and TRBJ1-4; D might be TRBD1 (5 bases). Germline assignment: CDR1 MGHRA and CDR2 YSYEKL. Trimming left V 3 bases short and J 3 bases short, with 8 bases between. This CDR3 is built from 14 residues. The CDR3: CASSHQGSNEKLFF. The CDR3 DNA sequence: TGCGCCAGCAGCCATCAGGGATCTAATGAAAAACTGTTTTTT.

The chain uses TRBV5-1 and TRBJ1-1; D is perhaps TRBD1 (6 bases). Germline loops: CDR1 SGHRS, CDR2 YFSETQ. V was clipped by 3 bases and J by 3 bases, with 9 bases between them. The CDR3 contains 13 residues. The CDR3 nucleotides are TGCGCCAGCAGCTCCGCAGGGGACACTGAAGCTTTCTTT. The encoded protein is CASSSAGDTEAFF. The variable domain in full, with the rest retrieved from reference TRBV5-1 and TRBJ1-1, is KAGVTQTPRYLIKTRGQQVTLSCSPISGHRSVSWYQQTPGQGLQFLFEYFSETQRNKGNFPGRFSGRQFSNSRSEMNVSTLELGDSALYLCASSSAGDTEAFFGQGTRLTVV.

V gene TRBV14 combines with J gene TRBJ1-1, with 8 bases lining up with TRBD1. CDR1 and CDR2 from the germline V gene are SGHDN and FVKESK. The CDR3 consists of 17 residues. V lost 5 bases to trimming and J lost 1 base; unmatched junction nucleotides: 12. CDR3 amino acids: CASSLGQAHVPNTEAFF. As DNA, the CDR3 is TGTGCCAGCAGCTTGGGACAGGCGCACGTCCCGAACACTGAAGCTTTCTTT. Filled out from reference TRBV14 and TRBJ1-1, the complete variable domain reads EAGVTQFPSHSVIEKGQTVTLRCDPISGHDNLYWYRRVMGKEIKFLLHFVKESKQDESGMPNNRFLAERTGGTYSTLKVQPAELEDSGVYFCASSLGQAHVPNTEAFFGQGTRLTVV.